This passage covers 29 T cell receptor beta chains from one sample sequenced in a study of blood T cell repertoires in COVID-19. Profiled with immunoSEQ multiplex PCR; TCRdb holds only in-frame clones, not every one. The sample lists about 68,000 clones; approximately 80% were seen once. Material for sequencing was peripheral blood. The receptors originated from a human donor in a cohort sampled during active COVID-19.

The chain links TRBV7-2 to TRBJ2-7; 12 nucleotides line up with TRBD2. The CDR3 contains 16 residues. The V gene end was trimmed by 1 base and the J gene end by 2 bases; junction bases not matched to a gene: 3. Germline CDR1 and CDR2: SGHTA and FQGNSA. CDR3 in amino acids: CASSLGGLAGTYEQYV. As DNA, the CDR3 is TGTGCCAGCAGCTTAGGAGGACTAGCGGGGACCTACGAGCAGTACGTC.

The chain couples TRBV7-9 to TRBJ2-5, with TRBD1 matching 11 bases. Germline V gene data show CDR1 as SEHNR and CDR2 as FQNEAQ (reference sequence). V lost 4 bases to trimming and J lost 8 bases; unmatched junction nucleotides: 6. The CDR3 length is 14 residues. The CDR3 protein is CASSSGDRGYTQYF. The DNA of the CDR3 is TGTGCCAGCAGCTCTGGGGACAGGGGGTATACCCAGTACTTC. The variable domain in full, with the rest retrieved from reference TRBV7-9 and TRBJ2-5, is DTGVSQNPRHKITKRGQNVTFRCDPISEHNRLYWYRQTLGQGPEFLTYFQNEAQLEKSRLLSDRFSAERPKGSFSTLEIQRTEQGDSAMYLCASSSGDRGYTQYFGPGTRLLVL.

The V and J genes are TRBV15 and TRBJ1-5, with D uncertain. Trimming removed 0 bases from V and 0 bases from J, with 9 bases in between. This CDR3 comprises 16 residues. CDR1 and CDR2 (germline): LNHNV, YYDKDF (reference sequence). The CDR3 spells CATSRELAVSNQPQHF. In nucleotides, the CDR3 is TGTGCCACCAGCAGAGAGTTGGCGGTTAGCAATCAGCCCCAGCATTTT.

This sequence joins TRBV30 and TRBJ2-1; D may be TRBD2 (6 bases). Germline V CDR1 and CDR2: GTSNPN, SVGIG (reference sequence). V was clipped by 4 bases and J by 12 bases, with 22 bases between them. There are 14 residues in the CDR3. CDR3: CAWTDVPAGKAQFF. CDR3 bases: TGTGCCTGGACCGATGTTCCCGCGGGGAAGGCGCAGTTCTTC.

This chain uses TRBV6-5 with TRBJ2-7, with D possibly being TRBD2 (6 bases). CDR1 is MNHEY and CDR2 is SVGAGI in the germline V gene. The length of the CDR3 is 15 residues. V lost 6 bases and J 5 bases, leaving 20 bases between the germline ends. Here the CDR3 reads CASSRRDSPAHEQYF. CDR3 coding DNA: TGTGCCAGCAGCCGTCGGGACTCCCCGGCCCACGAGCAGTACTTC.

This clone occurred once. The chain combines TRBV19 with TRBJ2-1, with 9 bases aligning to TRBD2. Looked up from germline, CDR1 is LNHDA and CDR2 is SQIVND (reference sequence). V lost 5 bases and J lost 6; bases outside the gene matches: 8. This CDR3 region has 15 residues. In DNA, the CDR3 is TGTGCCAGTAGTCTCGCGGGACTAGCCTCCAATGAGCAGTTCTTC. It yields the protein CASSLAGLASNEQFF.

V and J are TRBV5-1 and TRBJ1-2; TRBD1 matches 9 bases. This CDR3 has 14 residues. Looked up from germline, CDR1 is SGHRS and CDR2 is YFSETQ. Trimming at V came to 3 bases and at J to 7 bases, leaving 7 bases not matched to a gene. CDR3 amino acids: CASSSGTGMGGYTF. The CDR3 coding sequence is TGCGCCAGCAGCTCCGGGACAGGGATGGGTGGCTACACCTTC. Full variable domain (missing parts from reference TRBV5-1 and TRBJ1-2): KAGVTQTPRYLIKTRGQQVTLSCSPISGHRSVSWYQQTPGQGLQFLFEYFSETQRNKGNFPGRFSGRQFSNSRSEMNVSTLELGDSALYLCASSSGTGMGGYTFGSGTRLTVV.

The genes are TRBV11-2 and TRBJ2-1; 11 bases agree with TRBD2. This CDR3 spans 15 amino acids. Per germline, CDR1 SGHAT and CDR2 FQNNGV. The J segment lost 7 bases and the V segment lost 4 bases, leaving 6 bases of the junction unmatched. The CDR3 sequence: CASSSLAGEMNEQFF. The DNA of the CDR3 is TGTGCCAGCAGCTCACTAGCGGGGGAAATGAATGAGCAGTTCTTC.

This rearrangement joins TRBV7-9 to TRBJ2-5, with 8 bases that match TRBD1. The J segment lost 5 bases and the V segment lost 1 base, leaving 9 bases of the junction unmatched. This CDR3 is 16 amino acids long. Germline V gene data show CDR1 as SEHNR and CDR2 as FQNEAQ (reference sequence). CDR3 nucleotides: TGTGCCAGCAGCTTAGGAAGACAGGGGAATCGGGAGACCCAGTACTTC. This gives the protein CASSLGRQGNRETQYF.

The V gene is TRBV6-5, the J gene TRBJ2-2; 9 nucleotides align to TRBD1. Unmatched junction bases numbered 3, after V lost 6 bases and J lost 13 bases. This CDR3 comprises 11 residues. The germline V gene encodes CDR1 MNHEY and CDR2 SVGAGI. In DNA form, the CDR3 reads TGTGCCAGCAGAGGGACAGGGTGGCTGTTTTTT. It specifies CASRGTGWLFF.

This sequence joins TRBV30 and TRBJ2-1, with 8 bases fitting TRBD2. The germline gives CDR1 GTSNPN, CDR2 SVGIG (reference sequence). The V and J ends lost 8 bases and 0 bases, in that order; junction bases with no gene match: 3. The CDR3 loop spans 13 amino acids. CDR3 protein: CAETSGSYNEQFF. The DNA of the CDR3 is TGTGCCGAAACTAGCGGCTCCTACAATGAGCAGTTCTTC.

The J gene is TRBJ1-2, the V gene TRBV4-2; 7 bases align to TRBD1. The CDR3 covers 14 residues. V shed 5 bases, J shed 8 bases, and the junction held 11 bases outside the gene matches. Per the germline V gene, CDR1 is LGHNA and CDR2 is YNFKEQ. In DNA form, the CDR3 reads TGTGCCAGCAGCTCAAACAGGGGAATAGGAGGCTACACCTTC. This sequence encodes CASSSNRGIGGYTF.

A note on this clone: The sample carries other DNA sequences with the same CDR3. CDR3 protein: CSASSGGGQGGQPQHF. The CDR3 DNA sequence: TGCAGTGCTAGTTCCGGCGGGGGGCAGGGGGGGCAGCCCCAGCATTTT. The V gene is TRBV20-1, the J gene TRBJ1-5; 7 nucleotides match TRBD1. Germline V gene lookup returns CDR1 DFQATT and CDR2 SNEGSKA (reference sequence). The J segment lost 7 bases and the V segment lost 3 bases, leaving 15 bases of the junction unmatched. This CDR3 region has 16 residues.

This chain links TRBV27 with TRBJ1-2, with 9 bases matching TRBD1. The CDR3 is 14 residues long. With 3 bases clipped from V and 4 bases from J, the junction kept 3 bases outside the gene matches. Per the germline V gene, CDR1 is MNHEY and CDR2 is SMNVEV (reference sequence). CDR3 bases: TGTGCCAGCAGTTTGGGACAGGGAGGCTATGGCTACACCTTC. It is translated as CASSLGQGGYGYTF.

J is TRBJ2-3 and V is TRBV2; 9 bases fit TRBD2. Unmatched junction bases numbered 7, after V lost 5 bases and J lost 4 bases. Germline-derived CDR1 and CDR2 are SNHLY and FYNNEI. The CDR3 totals 15 residues. The CDR3 nucleotides are TGTGCCAGCAGTCCCAATAGCGGGGGCGCAGATACGCAGTATTTT. It specifies CASSPNSGGADTQYF.

This rearrangement joins TRBV6-2 or TRBV6-3 to TRBJ1-2, with 7 nucleotides matching TRBD1. The ends lost 6 bases at V and 5 bases at J; junction bases unmatched: 6. The CDR3 totals 13 residues. Germline CDR1 MNHEY, CDR2 SVGEGT. As DNA, the CDR3 is TGTGCCAGCAGCCGGGACAGAATTTATGGCTACACCTTC. It specifies CASSRDRIYGYTF.

The chain employs TRBV6-6 and TRBJ1-6; TRBD1 matches 7 bases. J gave up 9 bases and V 4 bases, and 6 bases lay outside the gene matches. This CDR3 region has 14 residues. Germline assignment: CDR1 MNHNY and CDR2 SVGAGI (reference sequence). In nucleotides, the CDR3 is TGTGCCAGCAGTTCCCCCGACAGGGCTTCACCCCTCCACTTT. Amino acids: CASSSPDRASPLHF.

The rearrangement uses TRBV5-1 and TRBJ2-1; 10 positions agree with TRBD2. With V trimmed by 4 bases and J by 7 bases, 11 bases remained unmatched. Germline V gene data show CDR1 as SGHRS and CDR2 as YFSETQ. The CDR3 is 16 residues long. The chain's CDR3 is CASSPWTSGLGNEQFF. In DNA form, the CDR3 reads TGCGCCAGCAGCCCATGGACTAGCGGCCTGGGGAATGAGCAGTTCTTC.

The V and J genes are TRBV21-1 and TRBJ2-1; the table's D gene call, TRBD1, was not cross checked with the DNA. TRBV21-1 has pseudogene status. This CDR3 contains 15 residues. The CDR3 region has the DNA TGTGCGCGGCGGACAGGGTGGATAACCTACAATGAGCAGTTCTTC. Its translation is CARRTGWITYNEQFF.

The chain is built from TRBV7-2 and TRBJ1-2; 10 bases align to TRBD1. In germline, CDR1 is SGHTA, CDR2 FQGNSA. The CDR3 extends over 15 amino acids. Losses at the gene ends were 5 bases for V and 5 bases for J; bases not matched to a gene: 8. CDR3 nucleotides: TGTGCCAGCAGCGACCGGGACAGGGGCAAGTATGGCTACACCTTC. Translation gives CASSDRDRGKYGYTF.

The table lists this clone with a few counts. This sequence joins TRBV19 and TRBJ2-1; 8 bases line up with TRBD2. Per germline, CDR1 LNHDA and CDR2 SQIVND (reference sequence). This CDR3 is built from 15 residues. V trimming: 7 bases; J trimming: 7 bases; junction bases outside the gene matches: 12. The CDR3: CASKGGGPPRNEQFF. CDR3 coding DNA: TGTGCCAGTAAGGGCGGGGGGCCCCCAAGAAATGAGCAGTTCTTC.

This clone was counted between two and nine times. The chain carries TRBV6-2 or TRBV6-3 and TRBJ1-5; TRBD1 is a possible D gene (6 bases). The CDR3 extends over 18 amino acids. The ends were cut back, 6 bases at V and 0 bases at J, with 21 bases in the middle. Germline CDR1 is MNHEY and CDR2 is SVGEGT. CDR3 bases: TGTGCCAGCAGCGACCCTACAGGGTTTCGTTATAGCAATCAGCCCCAGCATTTT. Its translation is CASSDPTGFRYSNQPQHF.

The chain uses TRBV6-2 or TRBV6-3 and TRBJ2-5; TRBD1 aligns across 9 bases. V lost 6 bases and J lost 1; bases outside the gene matches: 3. The V gene's germline CDR1 is MNHEY and CDR2 SVGEGT. The CDR3 totals 14 residues. The CDR3: CASSWTGVQETQYF. The CDR3 DNA follows: TGTGCCAGCAGCTGGACAGGGGTCCAAGAGACCCAGTACTTC.

A single count supports this clone. V and J are TRBV15 and TRBJ2-1; D is possibly TRBD2 (5 bases). CDR3 length: 14 amino acids. Trimming removed 1 base at V and 5 bases at J, with 9 bases between. The germline V gene has CDR1 LNHNV and CDR2 YYDKDF (reference sequence). The CDR3 is CATSRGTGNNEQFF. The CDR3 coding sequence is TGTGCCACCAGCAGAGGAACGGGGAACAATGAGCAGTTCTTC.

The V call is TRBV19, the J call TRBJ1-4, with D perhaps TRBD1 (5 bases). V was shortened by 9 bases and J by 8 bases, with 10 bases between the two germline ends. Germline V gene lookup returns CDR1 LNHDA and CDR2 SQIVND (reference sequence). This CDR3 comprises 11 residues. In DNA form, the CDR3 reads TGTGCCAGCAGGGTGGGGGAAAAACTGTTTTTT. Encoded protein: CASRVGEKLFF.

The chain combines TRBV28 with TRBJ1-6; the D is unclear. The CDR3 covers 15 residues. Trimming cost V 3 bases and J 7 bases, with 13 bases left between them. CDR1 is MDHEN and CDR2 is SYDVKM in the germline V gene. CDR3 DNA: TGTGCCAGCAGTTTTCAGAGACAAGGCAATTCACCCCTCCACTTT. Protein sequence: CASSFQRQGNSPLHF.

The chain combines TRBV7-8 with TRBJ1-1, with 9 bases aligning to TRBD1. V trimming: 5 bases; J trimming: 7 bases; junction bases outside the gene matches: 8. Germline V gene lookup returns CDR1 SGHVS and CDR2 FQNEAQ. The CDR3 consists of 14 residues. CDR3 residues: CASSPRDRVDEAFF. In DNA form, the CDR3 reads TGTGCCAGCAGCCCCCGGGACAGGGTGGATGAAGCTTTCTTT.

The genes are TRBV11-2 and TRBJ2-2, with 8 bases identical to TRBD2. Losses at the gene ends were 6 bases for V and 1 base for J; bases not matched to a gene: 4. The germline gives CDR1 SGHAT, CDR2 FQNNGV. The CDR3 sequence is 15 residues long. CDR3 sequence reads: CASSYLAGNTGELFF. The DNA of the CDR3 is TGTGCCAGCAGTTATCTAGCGGGGAACACCGGGGAGCTGTTTTTT.

The genes are TRBV5-1 and TRBJ2-7; D unresolved. The germline V and J ends were trimmed by 2 bases and 1 base, with 7 bases remaining between them. This CDR3 spans 13 amino acids. Germline values: CDR1 SGHRS, CDR2 YFSETQ. The CDR3 reads CASSLDISYEQYV. CDR3 nucleotides: TGCGCCAGCAGCTTAGACATATCCTACGAGCAGTACGTC.